These 12 T cell receptor beta chains were sequenced from one sample in a study of control samples from healthy donors and cancer patients. The protocol was immunoSEQ multiplex PCR, while the TCRdb copy is restricted to in-frame clones and leaves out a portion. The sample carries about 130,000 clones, approximately 92% recorded once. The specimen was PBMCs. Receptor source: a man older than 75 with head and neck cancer.

The count of this clone is one. This rearrangement joins TRBV7-9 to TRBJ1-4; no clear D. Trimming stripped 5 bases from V and 8 bases from J, with 12 bases between. The length of the CDR3 is 13 residues. The germline gives CDR1 SEHNR, CDR2 FQNEAQ (reference sequence). CDR3 loop: CASSVGPREKLFF. CDR3 coding DNA: TGTGCCAGCAGCGTCGGGCCACGGGAAAAACTGTTTTTT.

This sequence joins TRBV5-1 and TRBJ2-7; D not resolved. V lost 0 bases to trimming and J lost 2 bases, with 15 bases between them. This CDR3 is 16 amino acids long. The germline V gene has CDR1 SGHRS and CDR2 YFSETQ. The CDR3 loop reads CASSLAFDARTYEQYF. The DNA of the CDR3 is TGCGCCAGCAGCTTGGCCTTTGACGCCCGAACCTACGAGCAGTACTTC.

The rearrangement joins TRBV27 to TRBJ2-5; tentative D call: TRBD1 (6 bases). Trimming pared 5 bases from V and 2 bases from J, leaving 18 bases between. The germline CDR1 and CDR2 sequences are MNHEY and SMNVEV (reference sequence). The CDR3 length is 16 residues. CDR3 sequence: CASSPKTGQTQETQYF. Written as DNA, the CDR3 is TGTGCCAGCAGTCCGAAGACCGGACAGACGCAAGAGACCCAGTACTTC.

This sequence joins TRBV19 and TRBJ1-1; possible D gene TRBD1, 5 bases. With 5 bases removed from V and 4 bases from J, the gap between germline ends came to 11 bases. The CDR3 runs to 13 residues. In germline, CDR1 is LNHDA, CDR2 SQIVND (reference sequence). The CDR3 region has the DNA TGTGCCAGTAGTCAGGGCTCCGGCACTGAAGCTTTCTTT. Protein: CASSQGSGTEAFF.

The chain links TRBV2 to TRBJ1-1; a weak D match, TRBD1 (5 bases). The ends were cut back, 1 base at V and 6 bases at J, with 9 bases in the middle. Looked up from germline, CDR1 is SNHLY and CDR2 is FYNNEI. There are 13 residues in the CDR3. The chain's CDR3 is CASSEGQGSEAFF. The DNA of the CDR3 is TGTGCCAGCAGTGAAGGGCAGGGCTCTGAAGCTTTCTTT.

This rearrangement joins TRBV5-4 to TRBJ1-6; D remains ambiguous. CDR3 size: 16 residues. Trimming left V 0 bases short and J 7 bases short, with 14 bases between. In germline, CDR1 is SGHNT, CDR2 YYREEE (reference sequence). The CDR3 coding sequence is TGTGCCAGCAGCTTGGGGGCAGGATTATCAAATTCACCCCTCCACTTT. Translating gives CASSLGAGLSNSPLHF. The full variable domain, in which reference TRBV5-4 and TRBJ1-6 provide the parts outside the CDR3, is ETGVTQSPTHLIKTRGQQVTLRCSSQSGHNTVSWYQQALGQGPQFIFQYYREEENGRGNFPPRFSGLQFPNYSSELNVNALELDDSALYLCASSLGAGLSNSPLHFGNGTRLTVT.

The chain recombines TRBV6-9 with TRBJ1-2, with D possibly TRBD1 on 5 matching bases. V was pared by 0 bases and J by 3 bases, with 20 bases between. Germline CDR1 is MNHGY and CDR2 is SVAAGI. This CDR3 contains 18 residues. In DNA form, the CDR3 reads TGTGCCAGCAGTTATTCGAGACTTCAGGCGGAGGGGTACTATGGCTACACCTTC. Encoded protein: CASSYSRLQAEGYYGYTF.

The chain carries TRBV6-1 and TRBJ1-6; no clear D. CDR1 MNHNS and CDR2 SASEGT come from the germline V gene. CDR3 length: 11 amino acids. The V and J ends lost 2 bases and 7 bases respectively, with 0 bases between them. The CDR3 is CASSENSPLHF. The CDR3 region has the DNA TGTGCCAGCAGTGAAAATTCACCCCTCCACTTT.

This clone was recorded a few times. The gene calls are TRBV5-8 and TRBJ2-7, with 10 bases that match TRBD1. Germline V gene data show CDR1 as SGHTS and CDR2 as YDEGEE. The V segment lost 5 bases and the J segment 4 bases; nucleotides outside the gene matches: 9. The CDR3 sequence is 15 residues long. The CDR3 DNA follows: TGTGCCAGCAGGGCCCGAGACAGGGGGCGATACGAGCAGTACTTC. It specifies CASRARDRGRYEQYF.

This clone came up once. V and J are TRBV4-3 and TRBJ1-2; 7 nucleotides align to TRBD1. V dropped 1 base and J dropped 4; count of bases not matched to a gene: 9. Germline V gene lookup returns CDR1 LGHNA and CDR2 YSLEER. The CDR3 consists of 16 residues. The CDR3 DNA reads as TGCGCCAGCAGCCAAGCCACAGGGGTCCGGGGCTATGGCTACACCTTC. Translating it yields CASSQATGVRGYGYTF.

CDR3 nucleotide sequence: TGTGCCAGTAGTATATCGGAATTCTCTGGAAACACCATATATTTT. It is translated as CASSISEFSGNTIYF. The J gene is TRBJ1-3, the V gene TRBV19; no definite D call. This CDR3 is 15 amino acids long. V lost 2 bases and J 0 bases, leaving 8 bases between the germline ends. Germline CDR1 reads LNHDA; CDR2 reads SQIVND (reference sequence).

V usage is TRBV5-4 and J usage is TRBJ2-1, with TRBD2 identical over 14 bases. J gave up 8 bases and V 4 bases, and 5 bases lay outside the gene matches. CDR1 and CDR2 from the germline V gene are SGHNT and YYREEE (reference sequence). CDR3 length: 15 amino acids. The chain's CDR3 is CASSGGTSGSYEQFF. The CDR3, as DNA: TGTGCCAGCAGCGGCGGGACTAGCGGGAGCTATGAGCAGTTCTTC.